The 17 T cell receptor beta chains below were found in one sample sequenced in a study of blood T cell repertoires in COVID-19. The protocol was immunoSEQ multiplex PCR, while the TCRdb copy is restricted to in-frame clones and leaves out a portion. Of 150,000 to 200,000 clones in the sample, approximately 88% are singletons; the top ten hold roughly 13%. Sequenced material: PBMCs or T cells enriched from blood (not recorded which). The receptor source for this set is a woman in her sixties who had recovered from COVID-19.

V usage is TRBV18 and J usage is TRBJ1-1, with a weak D call TRBD1 (5 bases). The CDR3 is 16 amino acids. Germline V gene sequence: CDR1 KGHSH, CDR2 LQKENI. V dropped 3 bases and J dropped 0 bases, with 14 bases sitting between them. Here the CDR3 DNA reads TGTGCCAGCTCACCCGCATTGATGACAGTGAACACTGAAGCTTTCTTT. It translates to CASSPALMTVNTEAFF.

V gene TRBV9 combines with J gene TRBJ2-1; TRBD2 agrees at 14 bases. Germline trimming cut 2 bases from V and 8 bases from J; bases unmatched to any gene: 6. Germline V gene sequence: CDR1 SGDLS, CDR2 YYNGEE. The CDR3 extends over 16 amino acids. The CDR3 sequence is CASSVTSGRVLDEQFF. The CDR3 DNA sequence: TGTGCCAGCAGCGTGACTAGCGGGAGGGTTTTAGATGAGCAGTTCTTC.

J is TRBJ2-7 and V is TRBV7-6; TRBD1 might be the D (6 bases). V was pared by 4 bases and J by 6 bases, with 13 bases between. From germline, CDR1 is SGHVS and CDR2 FNYEAQ. The CDR3 is 13 amino acids. The CDR3 loop is CASSWIQGTEQYF. DNA of the CDR3: TGTGCCAGCAGCTGGATACAGGGTACCGAGCAGTACTTC. The variable domain in full, with the rest retrieved from reference TRBV7-6 and TRBJ2-7, is GAGVSQSPRYKVTKRGQDVALRCDPISGHVSLYWYRQALGQGPEFLTYFNYEAQQDKSGLPNDRFSAERPEGSISTLTIQRTEQRDSAMYRCASSWIQGTEQYFGPGTRLTVT.

V gene TRBV12-5 combines with J gene TRBJ2-4; TRBD1 matches 7 bases. Trimming at V came to 2 bases and at J to 0 bases, leaving 10 bases not matched to a gene. This CDR3 spans 18 amino acids. Germline V gene data show CDR1 as LGHNT and CDR2 as FRNRAP. DNA for the CDR3: TGTGCTAGTGGTTTGCGAGGGGGCCCTGCCCTAGCCAAAAACATTCAGTACTTC. As protein: CASGLRGGPALAKNIQYF.

The chain combines TRBV3-1 (or the pseudogene TRBV3-2) with TRBJ1-5, with D possibly TRBD1 on 6 matching bases. Looked up from germline, CDR1 is LGHDT and CDR2 is YNNKEL (reference sequence). This CDR3 contains 14 residues. V was trimmed by 6 bases and J by 4 bases, leaving 13 bases between them. The CDR3 DNA reads as TGTGCCAGCAGTTTGGGGACACCTAATCAGCCCCAGCATTTT. Translation: CASSLGTPNQPQHF.

This clone has just one count. This chain connects TRBV30 to TRBJ2-3, with 7 bases identical to TRBD2. The CDR3 has 14 amino acids. CDR1 GTSNPN and CDR2 SVGIG come from the germline V gene (reference sequence). The CDR3, as DNA: TGTGCGGGTTCGTCTGGCGGGAGTAGGGATACGCAGTATTTT. Amino acids: CAGSSGGSRDTQYF.

The chain employs TRBV6-5 and TRBJ1-2; possibly TRBD1 for D (6 bases). Trimming shortened V by 7 bases and J by 4 bases, and 16 bases separated the two germline ends. Per the germline V gene, CDR1 is MNHEY and CDR2 is SVGAGI. This CDR3 has 14 residues. The CDR3 here is CASNPGVGSYGYTF. In DNA, the CDR3 is TGTGCCAGCAATCCAGGGGTTGGTAGCTATGGCTACACCTTC.

This clone was detected only once. The CDR3 spells CASRLDTRGGLALPPEAFF. The CDR3 coding sequence is TGTGCAAGTCGCTTGGATACAAGGGGGGGCCTAGCGCTCCCCCCTGAAGCTTTCTTT. The V and J genes are TRBV12-2 and TRBJ1-1. TRBV12-2 is described as a pseudogene. The CDR3 has 19 amino acids.

The gene calls are TRBV3-1 (or the pseudogene TRBV3-2) and TRBJ1-1; TRBD1 might be the D (5 bases). CDR3 length: 13 amino acids. The germline V and J ends were trimmed by 11 bases and 4 bases, with 17 bases remaining between them. Germline CDR1 LGHDT, CDR2 YNNKEL (reference sequence). The CDR3 nucleotides read TGTGCCTCTCACGCGGGGGGAGGCACTGAAGCTTTCTTT. This translates into CASHAGGGTEAFF.

The CDR3, as DNA: TGTGCCAGCAGCTACGGGAGTGATACGCAGTATTTT. It specifies CASSYGSDTQYF. This chain joins TRBV3-1 (or the pseudogene TRBV3-2) and TRBJ2-3; D is possibly TRBD2 (6 bases). Germline loops: CDR1 LGHDT, CDR2 YNNKEL (reference sequence). The CDR3 loop spans 12 amino acids. V shed 5 bases and J shed 6 bases, with 9 bases lying between them.

This chain links TRBV5-1 with TRBJ1-2, with D uncertain. The V end was cut by 4 bases, the J end by 0 bases, with 7 bases between. The CDR3 extends over 13 amino acids. Germline V lookup: CDR1 SGHRS, CDR2 YFSETQ. The CDR3 coding sequence is TGCGCCAGCAGCGTGGCAACTAACTATGGCTACACCTTC. Translated: CASSVATNYGYTF.

This sequence joins TRBV28 and TRBJ2-2; 9 nucleotides agree with TRBD1. The germline V gene encodes CDR1 MDHEN and CDR2 SYDVKM. The V gene end was trimmed by 9 bases and the J gene end by 2 bases; junction bases not matched to a gene: 7. CDR3 length: 15 amino acids. The CDR3 DNA reads as TGTGCCAGTATATCGGGACAGGGTAACACCGGGGAGCTGTTTTTT. This encodes CASISGQGNTGELFF.

This chain uses TRBV27 with TRBJ1-6; 10 bases map to TRBD1. Trimming at V came to 6 bases and at J to 9 bases, leaving 5 bases not matched to a gene. Germline V lookup: CDR1 MNHEY, CDR2 SMNVEV (reference sequence). CDR3 length equals 14 residues. CDR3 region: CASRGTGVVSPLHF. CDR3 DNA: TGTGCCAGCAGGGGGACAGGGGTGGTTTCACCCCTCCACTTT.

The V call is TRBV2, the J call TRBJ2-2; D might be TRBD2 (5 bases). CDR3 length: 15 amino acids. Trimming stripped 1 base from V and 3 bases from J, with 9 bases between. In germline, CDR1 is SNHLY, CDR2 FYNNEI. The CDR3 reads CASSEGRGDTGELFF. CDR3 nucleotide sequence: TGTGCCAGCAGTGAAGGACGGGGAGACACCGGGGAGCTGTTTTTT.

The chain is built from TRBV12-3 or TRBV12-4 and TRBJ1-1; TRBD1 might be the D (5 bases). V was trimmed by 3 bases and J by 1 base, leaving 6 bases between them. This CDR3 comprises 13 residues. CDR3 in amino acids: CASSFGGNTEAFF. The DNA of the CDR3 is TGTGCCAGCAGTTTCGGGGGGAACACTGAAGCTTTCTTT.

The chain has TRBV30 and TRBJ1-5; D is perhaps TRBD1 (5 bases). V gave up 1 base and J gave up 4 bases, with 5 bases separating them. Germline loops: CDR1 GTSNPN, CDR2 SVGIG (reference sequence). This CDR3 has 12 amino acids. This CDR3 is CAWSAGNQPQHF. DNA for the CDR3: TGTGCCTGGAGTGCAGGGAATCAGCCCCAGCATTTT.

The table lists this clone with a few counts. The chain is built from TRBV5-4 and TRBJ1-2; D is perhaps TRBD1 (6 bases). Trimming took 5 bases from V and 8 from J, leaving 13 bases between them. The CDR3 extends over 12 amino acids. Germline lookup yields CDR1 SGHNT and CDR2 YYREEE (reference sequence). In DNA form, the CDR3 reads TGTGCCAGCAGAGCTGGACAGCTCGGCTACACCTTC. Translated, it gives CASRAGQLGYTF.